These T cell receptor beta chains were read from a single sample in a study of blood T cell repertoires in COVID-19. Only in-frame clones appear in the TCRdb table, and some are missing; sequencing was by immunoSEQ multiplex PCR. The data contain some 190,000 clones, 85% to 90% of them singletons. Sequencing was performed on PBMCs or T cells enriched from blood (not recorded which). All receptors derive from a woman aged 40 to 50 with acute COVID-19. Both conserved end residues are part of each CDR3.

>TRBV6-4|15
CASSDGAGSTDTQYF
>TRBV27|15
CASSFGLSSTDTQYF
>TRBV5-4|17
CASSLAAGGPMGETQYF
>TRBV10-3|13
CAIGGRQNEKLFF
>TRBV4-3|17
CASSQDPPGTDTGELFF
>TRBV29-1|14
CSVEDFGEDTEAFF
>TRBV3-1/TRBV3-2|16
CASSQGGGMTSTEAFF
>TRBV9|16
CASSVGGDRGNQPQHF
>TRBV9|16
CASSPRDYDATDTQYF
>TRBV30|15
CAWSGTREGPSTQYF
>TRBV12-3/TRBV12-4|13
CASSRMVVSGYTF
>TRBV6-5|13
CASRATGTGELFF
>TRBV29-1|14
CSVARGSGDTEAFF
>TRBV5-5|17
CASSLSGGASGANVLTF
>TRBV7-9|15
CASSSGTGGTDIQYF
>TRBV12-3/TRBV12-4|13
CASSFVKNTEAFF
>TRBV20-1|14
CSASLAGDDSPLHF